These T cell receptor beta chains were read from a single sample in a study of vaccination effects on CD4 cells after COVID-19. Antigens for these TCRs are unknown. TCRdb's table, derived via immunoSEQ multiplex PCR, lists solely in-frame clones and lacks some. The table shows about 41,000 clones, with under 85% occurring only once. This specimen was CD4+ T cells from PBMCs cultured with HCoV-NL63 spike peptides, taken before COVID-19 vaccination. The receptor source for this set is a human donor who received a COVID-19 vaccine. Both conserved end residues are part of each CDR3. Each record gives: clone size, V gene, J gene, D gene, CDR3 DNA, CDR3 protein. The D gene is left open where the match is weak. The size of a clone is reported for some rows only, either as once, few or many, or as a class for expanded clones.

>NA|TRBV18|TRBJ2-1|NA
TGTGCCAGCTCACCACGAGGAGGACGGGGCAATGAGCAGTTCTTC
CASSPRGGRGNEQFF
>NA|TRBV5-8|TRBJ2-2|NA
TGTGCCAGCAGCTTGGGGCAGGGCACCGGGGAGCTGTTTTTT
CASSLGQGTGELFF
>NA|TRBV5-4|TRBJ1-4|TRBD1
TGTGCCAGCAGCCCGGACAGGGGGCCAGCTAATGAAAAACTGTTTTTT
CASSPDRGPANEKLFF
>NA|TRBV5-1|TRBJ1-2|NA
TGCGCCAGCAGCCCCGACATGAATCTACCCACGGGCTACACCTTC
CASSPDMNLPTGYTF
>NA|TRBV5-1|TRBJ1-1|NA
TGCGCCAGCAGGCGGGGAGAGGATAGAGGGCGGGTTCTGGAAGCTTTCTTT
CASRRGEDRGRVLEAFF
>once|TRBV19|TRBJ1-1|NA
TGTGCCAGTAGTATAGGGACAGCTAACACTGAAGCTTTCTTT
CASSIGTANTEAFF
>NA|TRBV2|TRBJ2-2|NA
TGTGCCAGCAGTGACCAGGGAACCGGGGAGCTGTTTTTT
CASSDQGTGELFF
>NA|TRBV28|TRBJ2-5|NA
TGTGCCAGCAGTTTACATAGTGGGGGCCAAGAGACCCAGTACTTC
CASSLHSGGQETQYF
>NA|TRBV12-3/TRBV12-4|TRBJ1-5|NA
TGTGCCAGCAGCCCGAGCAATCAGCCCCAGCATTTT
CASSPSNQPQHF
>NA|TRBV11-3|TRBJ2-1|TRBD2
TGTGCCAGCAGCTTAGGAGCGGGGGCCCTCAATGAGCAGTTCTTC
CASSLGAGALNEQFF
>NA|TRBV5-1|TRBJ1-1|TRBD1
TGCGCCAGCAGTCGACAGGGGGGGGACTCCGACACTGAAGCTTTCTTT
CASSRQGGDSDTEAFF
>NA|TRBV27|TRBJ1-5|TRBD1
TGTGCCAGCAGCCGAGCCGGGACAGGCTTGAGTCAGCCCCAGCATTTT
CASSRAGTGLSQPQHF
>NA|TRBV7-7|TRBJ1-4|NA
TGTGCCAGCAGCTTATTCGGGGGCGCGGCTGAAAAACTGTTTTTT
CASSLFGGAAEKLFF
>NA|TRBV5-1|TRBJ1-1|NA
TGCGCCAGCAGCTTGACCCAGGGTGAGGGAATCACTGAAGCTTTCTTT
CASSLTQGEGITEAFF
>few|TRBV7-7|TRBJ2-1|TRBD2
TGTGCCAGCAGCTCGACTAGCGGGGGGGAAAATGAGCAGTTCTTC
CASSSTSGGENEQFF
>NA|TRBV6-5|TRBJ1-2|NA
TGTGCCAGCAGTTACGATCGGGGTAATTACTATGGCTACACCTTC
CASSYDRGNYYGYTF
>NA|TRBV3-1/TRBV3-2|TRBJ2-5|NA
TGTGCCAGCAGCCAAGATCCGGAGCGAGAGACCCAGTACTTC
CASSQDPERETQYF
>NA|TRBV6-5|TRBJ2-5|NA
TGTGCCAGCAGTATTAGCGGAACGAGGACCCAGTACTTC
CASSISGTRTQYF
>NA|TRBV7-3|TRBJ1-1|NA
TGTGCCAGCAGCTCAACGCGGGGGGGGAACACTGAAGCTTTCTTT
CASSSTRGGNTEAFF
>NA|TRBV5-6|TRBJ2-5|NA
TGTGCCAGCAGCACATTTCTCGGGTTTCAAGAGACCCAGTACTTC
CASSTFLGFQETQYF
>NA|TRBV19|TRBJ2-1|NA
TGTGCCAGTAGTAGTCCAGGGTTCGGTGAGCAGTTCTTC
CASSSPGFGEQFF
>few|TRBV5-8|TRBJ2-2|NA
TGTGCCAGCACCCGGCGAGGGACCGGGGAGCTGTTTTTT
CASTRRGTGELFF
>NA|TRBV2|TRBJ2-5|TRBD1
TGTGCCAGCACCGTTACAGGGGCAGAGACCCAGTACTTC
CASTVTGAETQYF
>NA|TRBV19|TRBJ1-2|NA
TGTGCCAGCAAGCCATCGACAGTCCCCAACTATGGCTACACCTTC
CASKPSTVPNYGYTF
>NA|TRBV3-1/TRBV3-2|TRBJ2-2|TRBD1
TGTGCCAGCAGCCAAGCTCATCCGGGACAGGGGGCTGTGGACACCGGGGAGCTGTTTTTT
CASSQAHPGQGAVDTGELFF
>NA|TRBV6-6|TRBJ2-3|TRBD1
TGTGCCAGCAGTGGGACAGTCCTTACAGATACGCAGTATTTT
CASSGTVLTDTQYF
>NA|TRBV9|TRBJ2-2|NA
TGTGCCAGCAGCAATCCGTGGGGCGGGGAGCTGTTTTTT
CASSNPWGGELFF
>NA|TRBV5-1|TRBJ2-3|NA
TGCGCCAGCAGCCCGGAACGGGTAGGATCCGATACGCAGTATTTT
CASSPERVGSDTQYF
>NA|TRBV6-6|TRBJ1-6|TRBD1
TGTGCCAGCAGTCGGCAGGGACAGGCGACCCATCACCTCCACTTT
CASSRQGQATHHLHF
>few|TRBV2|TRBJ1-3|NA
TGTGCCAGCAGGGGGACGATCTCTGGAAACACCATATATTTT
CASRGTISGNTIYF
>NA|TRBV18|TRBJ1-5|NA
TGTGCCAGCTCACAGGGGAGCGATCAGCCCCAGCATTTT
CASSQGSDQPQHF
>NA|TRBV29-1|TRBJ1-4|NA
TGCAGCGTTGACGAAGGAGGGAATGAAAAACTGTTTTTT
CSVDEGGNEKLFF
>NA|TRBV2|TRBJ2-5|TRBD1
TGTGCCAGCAGAACAGGGGAAGAGACCCAGTACTTC
CASRTGEETQYF
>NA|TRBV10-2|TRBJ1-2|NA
TGCGCCAGCAGTGAGTCTACGGGGAATGGCTACACCTTC
CASSESTGNGYTF
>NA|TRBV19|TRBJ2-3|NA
TGTGCCAGTAGCGGGTTCACAGATACGCAGTATTTT
CASSGFTDTQYF
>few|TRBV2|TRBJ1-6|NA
TGTGCCAGCAAGGGGGACGGTAATTCACCCCTCCACTTT
CASKGDGNSPLHF
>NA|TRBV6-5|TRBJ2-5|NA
TGTGCCAGCAGTTACTCGACCAGCCAAGAGACCCAGTACTTC
CASSYSTSQETQYF
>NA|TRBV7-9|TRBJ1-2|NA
TGTGCCAGCAGCTCCAGCCAGGGGTGGTATGGCTACACCTTC
CASSSSQGWYGYTF
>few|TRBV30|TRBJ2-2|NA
TGTGCCTGGAGTGTATATGCGCCCGGGGAGCTGTTTTTT
CAWSVYAPGELFF
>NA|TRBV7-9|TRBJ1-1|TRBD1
TGTGCCAGCAGCACAAGGGACAGCGTCTCGGGAGCTTTCTTT
CASSTRDSVSGAFF
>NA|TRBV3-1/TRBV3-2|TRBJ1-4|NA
TGTGCCAGCAGCCAGAACAGGAATGAAAAACTGTTTTTT
CASSQNRNEKLFF
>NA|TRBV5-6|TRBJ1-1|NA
TGTGCCAGCAGCTTGGCAAGTTACAGTGAAGCTTTCTTT
CASSLASYSEAFF
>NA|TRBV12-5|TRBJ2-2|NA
TGTGCTAGTGGTTTAGGTACAGTCACCGGGGAGCTGTTTTTT
CASGLGTVTGELFF
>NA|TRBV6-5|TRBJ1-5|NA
TGTGCCAGCAGCACAGGGTCTTCCCCCAATCAGCCCCAGCATTTT
CASSTGSSPNQPQHF
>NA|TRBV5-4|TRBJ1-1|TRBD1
TGTGCCAGCAGCTTGGTCGCAGGGGGAAGCTCTGAAGCTTTCTTT
CASSLVAGGSSEAFF
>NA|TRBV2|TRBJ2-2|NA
TGTGCCAGCCGTTCCGACAGAAACACCGGGGAGCTGTTTTTT
CASRSDRNTGELFF
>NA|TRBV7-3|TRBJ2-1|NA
TGTGCCAGCAGCTTAAGTTGGGGGTCCTACAATGAGCAGTTCTTC
CASSLSWGSYNEQFF
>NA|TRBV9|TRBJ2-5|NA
TGTGCCAGCAGCGTAGGTGGGGTTAGAGAGACCCAGTACTTC
CASSVGGVRETQYF
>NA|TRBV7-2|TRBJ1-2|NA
TGTGCCAGCAGCCCCCGCCCGGGGGTAGTCGGCTACACCTTC
CASSPRPGVVGYTF
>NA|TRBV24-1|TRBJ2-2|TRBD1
TGTGCCACCAGTGATTTAACGGACAGGCCCGGGGAGCTGTTTTTT
CATSDLTDRPGELFF
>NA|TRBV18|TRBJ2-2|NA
TGTGCCAGCTCACTTAACAGGGAGAACACCGGGGAGCTGTTTTTT
CASSLNRENTGELFF
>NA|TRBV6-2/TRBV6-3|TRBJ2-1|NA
TGTGCCAGCAGTTACGGGCGCTCCTACAATGAGCAGTTCTTC
CASSYGRSYNEQFF
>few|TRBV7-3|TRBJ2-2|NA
TGTGCCAGCAGCTTCACGGCAGAGCAGCTGTTTTTT
CASSFTAEQLFF
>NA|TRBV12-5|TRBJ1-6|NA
TGTGCTAGTGGTTTGTCAGGGGTTTATACTTCACCCCTCCACTTT
CASGLSGVYTSPLHF